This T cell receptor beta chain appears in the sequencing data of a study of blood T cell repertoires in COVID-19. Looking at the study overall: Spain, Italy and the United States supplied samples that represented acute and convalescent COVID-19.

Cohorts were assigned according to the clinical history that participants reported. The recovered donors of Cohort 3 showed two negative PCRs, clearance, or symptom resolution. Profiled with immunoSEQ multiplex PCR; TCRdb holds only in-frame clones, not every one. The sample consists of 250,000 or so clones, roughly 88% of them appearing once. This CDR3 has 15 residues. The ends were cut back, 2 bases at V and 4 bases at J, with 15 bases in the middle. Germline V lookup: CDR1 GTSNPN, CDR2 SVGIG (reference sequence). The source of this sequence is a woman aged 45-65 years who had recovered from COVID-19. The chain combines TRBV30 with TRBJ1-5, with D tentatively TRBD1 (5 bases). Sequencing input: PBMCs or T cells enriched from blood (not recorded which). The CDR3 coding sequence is TGTGCCTGGAGTTTCGCAGGGCGGGGGAATCAGCCCCAGCATTTT. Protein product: CAWSFAGRGNQPQHF.